Each of the 15 T cell receptor beta chains below was sequenced from the same sample in a study of T cells in Graves' hyperthyroidism and ophthalmopathy. Amplification of TCR beta CDR3 regions was performed using RNA transcripts as template. First-round RT-PCR with HTBI primers amplified the TCR CDR3 region. TCRdb called the multiplex PCR reads again in MiXCR, with one record for every CDR3 protein. The sample lists around 340,000 distinct CDR3 sequences; about 15% were seen once. Sequencing was carried out using blood. Receptors were obtained from a woman between 25 and 40 years old with Graves' hyperthyroidism.

A few counts support this clonotype. The chain employs TRBV7-9 and TRBJ1-4; a possible D gene is TRBD1 (5 bases). The CDR3 runs to 13 residues. Trimming shortened V by 4 bases and J by 7 bases, and 10 bases separated the two germline ends. Germline loops: CDR1 SEHNR, CDR2 FQNEAQ (reference sequence). The CDR3 protein is CASSSRDFEKLFF. CDR3 coding DNA: TGTGCCAGCAGCTCCCGGGACTTTGAAAAACTGTTTTTT. The full variable domain, with the rest looked up from reference TRBV7-9 and TRBJ1-4, is DTGVSQNPRHKITKRGQNVTFRCDPISEHNRLYWYRQTLGQGPEFLTYFQNEAQLEKSRLLSDRFSAERPKGSFSTLEIQRTEQGDSAMYLCASSSRDFEKLFFGSGTQLSVL.

This clonotype has more than one count but fewer than ten. This chain joins TRBV20-1 and TRBJ2-1; 8 bases map to TRBD1. Germline V CDR1 and CDR2: DFQATT, SNEGSKA (reference sequence). The CDR3 sequence is 15 residues long. With 4 bases clipped from V and 7 bases from J, the junction kept 12 bases outside the gene matches. The CDR3 here is CSANADRVYGNEQFF. CDR3 DNA: TGCAGTGCTAACGCGGACAGGGTATATGGAAATGAGCAGTTCTTC.

In its sample, this clonotype was seen many times. The chain combines TRBV27 with TRBJ1-3; unclear D gene. V shed 6 bases and J shed 0 bases, with 9 bases lying between them. CDR1 and CDR2 (germline): MNHEY, SMNVEV (reference sequence). The CDR3 runs 14 residues. CDR3 coding DNA: TGTGCCAGCAGCCCTTCTGTCTCTGGAAACACCATATATTTT. Its protein product is CASSPSVSGNTIYF.

At least ten counts were recorded for this clonotype. V usage is TRBV20-1 and J usage is TRBJ2-1; D is ambiguous. This CDR3 contains 13 residues. Trimming left V 3 bases short and J 3 bases short, with 9 bases between. In germline, CDR1 is DFQATT, CDR2 SNEGSKA (reference sequence). DNA of the CDR3: TGCAGTGCTAGCGCCTCCGACTACAATGAGCAGTTCTTC. Translated: CSASASDYNEQFF.

On this clonotype: The junction and the germline gene differ at one end; a read error may be behind it. This chain links TRBV18 with TRBJ2-1; D perhaps matches TRBD1 (6 bases). CDR1 is KGHSH and CDR2 is LQKENI in the germline V gene. This CDR3 is 13 amino acids long. The CDR3, as DNA: TGTGCCAGCTCGCCACAGGGACCCCATGAGCAGTTCTTC. Its protein is CASSPQGPHEQFF.

CDR3: CASSLVGGGNGYTF. CDR3 in DNA: TGTGCCAGCAGTTTAGTGGGAGGGGGAAATGGCTACACCTTC. The V call is TRBV12-3 or TRBV12-4, the J call TRBJ1-2; possibly TRBD1 for D (6 bases). This CDR3 is built from 14 residues. V lost 1 base and J 6 bases, leaving 12 bases between the germline ends.

The V call is TRBV19, the J call TRBJ2-1, with 10 bases lining up with TRBD2. V shed 2 bases, J shed 7 bases, and the junction held 8 bases outside the gene matches. Germline CDR1 and CDR2: LNHDA and SQIVND (reference sequence). The CDR3 has 16 residues. DNA for the CDR3: TGTGCCAGTAGTATATCGTCTAGCGGGAGTGAAAATGAGCAGTTCTTC. Its translation is CASSISSSGSENEQFF.

This clonotype was counted ten times or more. The chain combines TRBV6-2 or TRBV6-3 with TRBJ2-5, with 7 nucleotides matching TRBD2. CDR3 length equals 15 residues. Trimming cost V 0 bases and J 5 bases; bases outside gene matches: 6. Germline CDR1 reads MNHEY; CDR2 reads SVGEGT. The CDR3 loop reads CASSYSTGGVETQYF. The CDR3 DNA is TGTGCCAGCAGTTACTCGACGGGAGGAGTGGAGACCCAGTACTTC.

This clonotype was seen a handful of times. The chain combines TRBV5-5 with TRBJ2-3; D possibly corresponds to TRBD1 (6 bases). This CDR3 is 16 amino acids long. The V gene lost 4 bases and the J gene lost 0 bases, with 15 bases spanning the gap. CDR1 is SGHKS and CDR2 is YYEKEE in the germline V gene (reference sequence). CDR3 region: CASSALGAPSTDTQYF. The CDR3 coding sequence is TGTGCCAGCAGCGCCTTGGGGGCCCCTAGCACAGATACGCAGTATTTT.

In this sample, this clonotype turned up a few times. This chain connects TRBV13 to TRBJ2-7; 11 positions agree with TRBD2. The V and J ends lost 5 bases and 7 bases, in that order; junction bases with no gene match: 13. The CDR3 runs to 16 residues. Germline CDR1 reads PRHDT; CDR2 reads FYEKMQ (reference sequence). CDR3 protein: CASSIIAGGPVGEQYF. The CDR3 region has the DNA TGTGCCAGCAGCATAATAGCGGGAGGGCCGGTAGGGGAGCAGTACTTC.

The gene calls are TRBV5-1 and TRBJ2-5, with D maybe TRBD2 (7 bases). The germline CDR1 and CDR2 sequences are SGHRS and YFSETQ. Trimming left V 0 bases short and J 2 bases short, with 14 bases between. The length of the CDR3 is 16 residues. CDR3 residues: CASSLAGSGTQETQYF. CDR3 coding DNA: TGCGCCAGCAGCTTGGCCGGGAGCGGGACACAAGAGACCCAGTACTTC. Complete variable domain (other parts from reference TRBV5-1 and TRBJ2-5): KAGVTQTPRYLIKTRGQQVTLSCSPISGHRSVSWYQQTPGQGLQFLFEYFSETQRNKGNFPGRFSGRQFSNSRSEMNVSTLELGDSALYLCASSLAGSGTQETQYFGPGTRLLVL.

This clonotype was recorded many times. CDR3 bases: TGTGCCAGCAGTTACCGGCCGAGGGGGAGGAACCAAGAGACCCAGTACTTC. This gives the protein CASSYRPRGRNQETQYF. This rearrangement joins TRBV28 to TRBJ2-5; D may be TRBD1 or TRBD2 (6 bases each). Trimming left V 4 bases short and J 0 bases short, with 18 bases between. The germline V gene has CDR1 MDHEN and CDR2 SYDVKM. The CDR3 is 17 amino acids.

This clonotype has a single count. This chain joins TRBV11-2 and TRBJ2-7, with D perhaps matching TRBD1 (6 bases). Germline CDR1 is SGHAT and CDR2 is FQNNGV. This CDR3 is built from 15 residues. V shed 5 bases and J shed 5 bases, with 19 bases lying between them. The CDR3 DNA is TGTGCCAGCAGCAGTACAGGGCACCTACGAGACGAGCAGTACTTC. It yields the protein CASSSTGHLRDEQYF.

This clonotype occurred many times. This chain links TRBV11-2 with TRBJ2-1; D is undetermined. From germline, CDR1 is SGHAT and CDR2 FQNNGV. The CDR3 consists of 12 residues. V was clipped by 5 bases and J by 7 bases, with 9 bases between them. CDR3 coding DNA: TGTGCCAGCAGCGCAGAAAGTAATGAGCAGTTCTTC. Translating gives CASSAESNEQFF.

This clonotype was counted at least ten times. The rearrangement links TRBV20-1 to TRBJ1-5; no firm D call. Trimming stripped 4 bases from V and 2 bases from J, with 15 bases between. The CDR3 is 15 amino acids. The V gene's germline CDR1 is DFQATT and CDR2 SNEGSKA (reference sequence). The CDR3 sequence: CSAISGNWRNQPQHF. CDR3 nucleotides: TGCAGTGCTATTTCGGGGAATTGGCGCAATCAGCCCCAGCATTTT.